This T cell receptor beta chain was sequenced in a study of OX40 agonist ivuxolimab in advanced cancers. Study background: Each patient was given ivuxolimab into a vein every 2 weeks, at 0.01 to 10 mg/kg. General study results and limits: The CD4+ and CD8+ T cells in the blood had expanded clonally by week 6 at 0.1 to 3.0 mg/kg.

On this clone itself: Its antigen is unknown.

Sequencing was performed with immunoSEQ multiplex PCR; in TCRdb, only in-frame clones are kept and a portion is missing. The sample has more than 60,000 clones, 94% seen once. Germline CDR1 reads SEHNR; CDR2 reads FQNEAQ (reference sequence). CDR3 length equals 16 residues. V lost 5 bases, J lost 0 bases, and 10 bases stayed unmatched. This sequence was found in an adult with an advanced solid tumor such as melanoma, head and neck, liver or kidney cancer. The rearrangement joins TRBV7-9 to TRBJ2-7; TRBD1 matches at 7 bases. This material consisted of CD4+ or CD8+ T cells sorted from blood, taken in a trial of the OX40 agonist ivuxolimab. Here the CDR3 reads CASSPRQGPDSYEQYF. CDR3 coding DNA: TGTGCCAGCAGCCCCCGACAGGGCCCGGACTCCTACGAGCAGTACTTC.